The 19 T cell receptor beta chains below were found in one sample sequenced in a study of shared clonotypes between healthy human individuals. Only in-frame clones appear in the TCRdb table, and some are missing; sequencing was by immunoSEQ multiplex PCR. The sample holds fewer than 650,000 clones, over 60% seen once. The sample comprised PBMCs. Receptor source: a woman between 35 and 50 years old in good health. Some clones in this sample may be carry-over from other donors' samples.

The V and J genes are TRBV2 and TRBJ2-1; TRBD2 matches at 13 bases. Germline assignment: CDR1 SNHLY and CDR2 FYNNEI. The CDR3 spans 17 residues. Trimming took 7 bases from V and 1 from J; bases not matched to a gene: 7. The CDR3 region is CASKGGLAGVSYNEQFF. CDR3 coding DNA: TGTGCCAGCAAAGGAGGACTAGCGGGAGTTTCCTACAATGAGCAGTTCTTC.

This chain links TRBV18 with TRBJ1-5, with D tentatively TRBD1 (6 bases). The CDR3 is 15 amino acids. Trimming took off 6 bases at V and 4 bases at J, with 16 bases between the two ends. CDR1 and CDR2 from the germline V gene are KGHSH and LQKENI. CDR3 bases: TGTGCCAGCTCCAGATCAGGGAGGGGGAATCAGCCCCAGCATTTT. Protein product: CASSRSGRGNQPQHF.

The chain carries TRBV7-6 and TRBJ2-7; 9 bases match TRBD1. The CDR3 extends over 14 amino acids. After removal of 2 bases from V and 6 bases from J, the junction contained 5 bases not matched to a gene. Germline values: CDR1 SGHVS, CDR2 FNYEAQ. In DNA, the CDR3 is TGTGCCAGCAGCTTACTGACAGGGGGGGGCGAGCAGTACTTC. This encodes CASSLLTGGGEQYF.

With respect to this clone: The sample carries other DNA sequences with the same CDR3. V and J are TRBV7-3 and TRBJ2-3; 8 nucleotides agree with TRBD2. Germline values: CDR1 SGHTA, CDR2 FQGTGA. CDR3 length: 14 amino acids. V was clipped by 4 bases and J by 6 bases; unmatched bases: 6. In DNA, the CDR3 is TGTGCCAGCAGCTCGGGGACTAGTACCGATACGCAGTATTTT. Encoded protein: CASSSGTSTDTQYF. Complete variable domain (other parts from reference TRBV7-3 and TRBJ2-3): GAGVSQTPSNKVTEKGKYVELRCDPISGHTALYWYRQSLGQGPEFLIYFQGTGAADDSGLPNDRFFAVRPEGSVSTLKIQRTERGDSAVYLCASSSGTSTDTQYFGPGTRLTVL.

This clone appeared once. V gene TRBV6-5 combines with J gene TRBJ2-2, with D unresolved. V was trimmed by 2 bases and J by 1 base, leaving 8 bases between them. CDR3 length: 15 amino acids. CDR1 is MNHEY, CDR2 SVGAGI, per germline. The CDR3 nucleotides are TGTGCCAGCAGTTACACGGACCGGAACACCGGGGAGCTGTTTTTT. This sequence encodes CASSYTDRNTGELFF.

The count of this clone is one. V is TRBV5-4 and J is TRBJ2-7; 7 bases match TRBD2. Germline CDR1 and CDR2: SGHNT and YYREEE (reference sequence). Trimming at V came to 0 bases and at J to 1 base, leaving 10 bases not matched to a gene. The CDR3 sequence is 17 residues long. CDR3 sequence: CASSLGLFGSGSYEQYF. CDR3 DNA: TGTGCCAGCAGCTTGGGTTTGTTTGGTAGCGGGTCCTACGAGCAGTACTTC. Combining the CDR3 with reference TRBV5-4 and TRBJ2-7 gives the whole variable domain ETGVTQSPTHLIKTRGQQVTLRCSSQSGHNTVSWYQQALGQGPQFIFQYYREEENGRGNFPPRFSGLQFPNYSSELNVNALELDDSALYLCASSLGLFGSGSYEQYFGPGTRLTVT.

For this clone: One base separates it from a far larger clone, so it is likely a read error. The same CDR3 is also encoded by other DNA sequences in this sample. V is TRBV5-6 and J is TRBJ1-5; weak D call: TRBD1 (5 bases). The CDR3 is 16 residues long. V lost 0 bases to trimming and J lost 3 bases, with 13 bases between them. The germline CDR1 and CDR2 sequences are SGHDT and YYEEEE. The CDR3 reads CASSLDGGSINQPQHF. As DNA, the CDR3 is TGTGCCAGCAGCTTGGATGGGGGATCAATCAATCAGCCCCAGCATTTT.

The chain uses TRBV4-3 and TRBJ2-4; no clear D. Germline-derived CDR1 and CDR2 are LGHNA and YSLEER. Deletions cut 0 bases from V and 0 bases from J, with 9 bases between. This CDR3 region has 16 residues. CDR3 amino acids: CASSQDRPLAKNIQYF. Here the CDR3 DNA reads TGCGCCAGCAGCCAAGATAGGCCACTAGCCAAAAACATTCAGTACTTC.

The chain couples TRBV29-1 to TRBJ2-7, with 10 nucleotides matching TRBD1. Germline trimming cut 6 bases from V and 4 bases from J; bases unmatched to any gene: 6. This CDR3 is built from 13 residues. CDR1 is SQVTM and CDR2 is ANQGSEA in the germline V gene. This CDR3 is CSVATGGRYEQYF. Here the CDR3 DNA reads TGCAGCGTGGCGACAGGGGGCAGGTACGAGCAGTACTTC.

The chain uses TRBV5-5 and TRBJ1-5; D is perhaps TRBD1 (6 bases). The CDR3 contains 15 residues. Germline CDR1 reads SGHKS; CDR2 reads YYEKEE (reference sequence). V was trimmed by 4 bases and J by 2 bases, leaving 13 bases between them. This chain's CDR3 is CASSNTGSGNQPQHF. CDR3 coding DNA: TGTGCCAGCAGCAACACAGGGTCGGGCAATCAGCCCCAGCATTTT. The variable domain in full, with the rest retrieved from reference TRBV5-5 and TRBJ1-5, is DAGVTQSPTHLIKTRGQQVTLRCSPISGHKSVSWYQQVLGQGPQFIFQYYEKEERGRGNFPDRFSARQFPNYSSELNVNALLLGDSALYLCASSNTGSGNQPQHFGDGTRLSIL.

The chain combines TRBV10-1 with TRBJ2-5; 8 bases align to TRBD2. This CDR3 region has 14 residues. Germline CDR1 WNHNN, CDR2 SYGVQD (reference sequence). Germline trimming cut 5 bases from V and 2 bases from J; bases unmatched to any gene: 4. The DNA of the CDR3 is TGCGCCAGCAGTCCCACTAGCGGACAAGAGACCCAGTACTTC. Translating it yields CASSPTSGQETQYF.

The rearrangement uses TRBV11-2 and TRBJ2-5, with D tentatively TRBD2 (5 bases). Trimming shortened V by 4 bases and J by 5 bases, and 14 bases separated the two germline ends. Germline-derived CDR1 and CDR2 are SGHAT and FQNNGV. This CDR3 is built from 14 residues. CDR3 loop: CASSSHLALETQYF. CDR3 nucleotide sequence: TGTGCCAGCAGCTCGCATCTAGCACTTGAGACCCAGTACTTC.

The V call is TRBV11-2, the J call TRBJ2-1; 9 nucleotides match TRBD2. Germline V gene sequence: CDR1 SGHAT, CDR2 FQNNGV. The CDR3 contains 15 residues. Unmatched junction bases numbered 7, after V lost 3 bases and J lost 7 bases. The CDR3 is CASSFLAGPDNEQFF. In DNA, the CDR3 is TGTGCCAGCAGCTTTCTAGCGGGACCGGATAATGAGCAGTTCTTC. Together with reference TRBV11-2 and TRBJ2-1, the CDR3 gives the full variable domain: EAGVAQSPRYKIIEKRQSVAFWCNPISGHATLYWYQQILGQGPKLLIQFQNNGVVDDSQLPKDRFSAERLKGVDSTLKIQPAKLEDSAVYLCASSFLAGPDNEQFFGPGTRLTVL.

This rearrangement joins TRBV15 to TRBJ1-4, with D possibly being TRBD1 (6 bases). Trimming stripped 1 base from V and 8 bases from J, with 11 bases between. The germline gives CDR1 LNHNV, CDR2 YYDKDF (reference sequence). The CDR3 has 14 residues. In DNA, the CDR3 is TGTGCCACCAGCAGAGGGTTGCAGGGGGAAAAACTGTTTTTT. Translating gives CATSRGLQGEKLFF.

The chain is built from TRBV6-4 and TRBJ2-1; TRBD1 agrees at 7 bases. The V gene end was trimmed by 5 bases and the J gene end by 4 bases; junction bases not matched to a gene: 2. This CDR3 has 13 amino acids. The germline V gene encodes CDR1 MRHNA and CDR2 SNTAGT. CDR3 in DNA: TGTGCCAGCAGTCGGGACAGATACAATGAGCAGTTCTTC. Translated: CASSRDRYNEQFF.

CDR3 loop: CASIAVPVRDYSEKLFF. The DNA for the CDR3 is TGTGCCAGCATTGCCGTGCCGGTCAGGGACTACTCTGAAAAACTGTTTTTT. The chain is built from TRBV28 and TRBJ1-4, with D possibly matching TRBD1 (5 bases). The V gene's germline CDR1 is MDHEN and CDR2 SYDVKM. Trimming stripped 7 bases from V and 7 bases from J, with 25 bases between. The CDR3 is made up of 17 amino acids.

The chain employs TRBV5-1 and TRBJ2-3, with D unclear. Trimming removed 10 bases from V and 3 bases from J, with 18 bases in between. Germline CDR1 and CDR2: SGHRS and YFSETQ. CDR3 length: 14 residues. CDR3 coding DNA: TGCGCCTCTAGAGTGGCCATTGGGACAGATACGCAGTATTTT. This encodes CASRVAIGTDTQYF.

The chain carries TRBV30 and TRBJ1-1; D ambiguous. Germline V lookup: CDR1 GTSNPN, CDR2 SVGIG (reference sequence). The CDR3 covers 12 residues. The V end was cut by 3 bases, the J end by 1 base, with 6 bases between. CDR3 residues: CAWRQRNTEAFF. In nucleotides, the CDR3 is TGTGCCTGGAGACAGAGGAACACTGAAGCTTTCTTT. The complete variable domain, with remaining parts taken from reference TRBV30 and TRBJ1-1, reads SQTIHQWPATLVQPVGSPLSLECTVEGTSNPNLYWYRQAAGRGLQLLFYSVGIGQISSEVPQNLSASRPQDRQFILSSKKLLLSDSGFYLCAWRQRNTEAFFGQGTRLTVV.

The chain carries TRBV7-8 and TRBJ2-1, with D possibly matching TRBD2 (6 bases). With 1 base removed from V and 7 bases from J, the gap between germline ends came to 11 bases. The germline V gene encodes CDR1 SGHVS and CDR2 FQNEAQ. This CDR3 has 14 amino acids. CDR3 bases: TGTGCCAGCAGCTTAGTGATCGGACTAAATGAGCAGTTCTTC. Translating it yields CASSLVIGLNEQFF.